This T cell receptor beta chain is drawn from a study of T-cell reconstitution after alpha-beta-depleted transplantation in children. A TCRbeta library incorporating unique molecular identifiers was prepared. One entry per CDR3 protein, called by TCRdb with MiXCR from the PCR reads. This table holds hundreds of thousands of distinct CDR3 sequences, 32% found once. This clonotype was counted between two and nine times. Germline CDR1 and CDR2: MNHEY and SVGAGI. The CDR3 runs 12 residues. After removal of 6 bases from V and 6 bases from J, the junction contained 4 bases not matched to a gene. The source material was PBMCs from the stem cell graft donor, sampled from the stem cell graft. This TCR was recovered from a human donor who donated a stem cell graft to a child with aplastic anemia. The rearrangement joins TRBV6-5 to TRBJ1-2, with TRBD1 matching over 7 bases. CDR3 DNA sequence: TGTGCCAGCAGCTTACAGGGGAATGGCTACACCTTC. Translating it yields CASSLQGNGYTF.